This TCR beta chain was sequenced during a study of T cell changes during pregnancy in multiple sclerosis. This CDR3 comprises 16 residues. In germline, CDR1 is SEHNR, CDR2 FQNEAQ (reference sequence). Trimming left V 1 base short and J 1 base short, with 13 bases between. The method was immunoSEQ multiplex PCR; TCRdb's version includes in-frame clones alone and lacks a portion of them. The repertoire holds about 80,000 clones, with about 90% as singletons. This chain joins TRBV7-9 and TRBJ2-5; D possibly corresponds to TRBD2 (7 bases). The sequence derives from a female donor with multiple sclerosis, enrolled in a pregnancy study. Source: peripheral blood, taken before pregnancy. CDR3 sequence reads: CASSLEGGGLQETQYF. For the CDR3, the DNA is TGTGCCAGCAGCTTAGAGGGAGGGGGACTCCAAGAGACCCAGTACTTC.